Sequencing of this TCR beta chain was carried out in a study of shared clonotypes between healthy human individuals. Comments on this clone: Its antigen is undetermined.

Each PCR replicate from the sorted subsets contained around 0.2 ug DNA, which is tens of thousands of T cell genomes. The repertoire was sequenced with immunoSEQ multiplex PCR; TCRdb's copy has only in-frame clones and lacks some. The sample comprises some 79,000 clones, over 55% of which are singletons, and roughly 56% rests with the top ten. Study-level points and caveats: Sampling used blood alone; tissue repertoires probably differ.

With V trimmed by 0 bases and J by 1 base, 2 bases remained unmatched. CDR3 length: 15 residues. The sample taken for sequencing was memory CD8+ T cells sorted from blood. As to subset: CD45RO+ cells pooled with CCR7-negative TemRA cells. The chain combines TRBV23-1 with TRBJ2-7; 8 bases match TRBD2. TRBV23-1 is placed among ORFs of uncertain function. The clonotype comes from a man between 25 and 39 years old in good health. The CDR3 loop reads CASSQSLAGSYEQYF. CDR3 bases: TGCGCCAGCAGTCAATCTTTAGCGGGGTCCTACGAGCAGTACTTC.